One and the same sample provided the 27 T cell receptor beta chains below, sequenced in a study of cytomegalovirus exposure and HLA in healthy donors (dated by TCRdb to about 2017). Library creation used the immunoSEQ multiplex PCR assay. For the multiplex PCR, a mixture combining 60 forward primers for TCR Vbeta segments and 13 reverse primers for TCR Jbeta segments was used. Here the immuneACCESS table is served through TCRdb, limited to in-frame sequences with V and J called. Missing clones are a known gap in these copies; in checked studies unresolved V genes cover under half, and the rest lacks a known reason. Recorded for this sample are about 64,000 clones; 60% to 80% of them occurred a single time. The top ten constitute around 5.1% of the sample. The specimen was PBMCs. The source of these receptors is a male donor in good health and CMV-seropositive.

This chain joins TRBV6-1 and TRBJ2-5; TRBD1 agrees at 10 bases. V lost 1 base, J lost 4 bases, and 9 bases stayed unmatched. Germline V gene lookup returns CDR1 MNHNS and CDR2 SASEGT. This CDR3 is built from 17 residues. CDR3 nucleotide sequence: TGTGCCAGCAGTGAAGGACCGGGACAGGGGTTCGGAGAGACCCAGTACTTC. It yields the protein CASSEGPGQGFGETQYF.

CDR3 sequence reads: CASSITADYSNQPQHF. The CDR3 bases are TGTGCCAGTAGTATCACGGCGGATTATAGCAATCAGCCCCAGCATTTT. The chain joins TRBV19 to TRBJ1-5; D remains unclear. With 3 bases removed from V and 0 bases from J, the gap between germline ends came to 12 bases. The germline gives CDR1 LNHDA, CDR2 SQIVND (reference sequence). This CDR3 has 16 amino acids.

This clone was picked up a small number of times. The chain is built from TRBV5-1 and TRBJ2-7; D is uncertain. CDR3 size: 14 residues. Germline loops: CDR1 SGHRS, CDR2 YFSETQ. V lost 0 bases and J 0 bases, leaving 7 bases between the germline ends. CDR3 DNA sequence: TGCGCCAGCAGCTTGGCGTTTTCCTCCTACGAGCAGTACTTC. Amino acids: CASSLAFSSYEQYF.

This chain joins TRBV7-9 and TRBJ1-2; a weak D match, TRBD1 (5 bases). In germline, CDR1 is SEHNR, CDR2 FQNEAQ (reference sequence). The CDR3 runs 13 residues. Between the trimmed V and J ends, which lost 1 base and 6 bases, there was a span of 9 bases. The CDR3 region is CASSLDAGHGYTF. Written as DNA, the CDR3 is TGTGCCAGCAGCTTAGACGCAGGGCATGGCTACACCTTC.

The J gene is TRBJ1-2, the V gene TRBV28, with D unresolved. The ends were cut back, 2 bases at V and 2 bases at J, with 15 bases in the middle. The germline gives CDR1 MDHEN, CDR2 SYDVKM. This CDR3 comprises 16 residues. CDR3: CASSLGVEVVNYGYTF. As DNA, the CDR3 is TGTGCCAGCAGTTTAGGGGTGGAGGTTGTGAACTATGGCTACACCTTC.

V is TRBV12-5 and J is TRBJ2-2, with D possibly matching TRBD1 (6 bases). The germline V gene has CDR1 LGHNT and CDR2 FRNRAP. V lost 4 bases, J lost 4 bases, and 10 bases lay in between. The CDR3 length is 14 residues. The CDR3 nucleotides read TGTGCTAGTGGTTCAGGGGTGAGCACCGGGGAGCTGTTTTTT. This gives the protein CASGSGVSTGELFF.

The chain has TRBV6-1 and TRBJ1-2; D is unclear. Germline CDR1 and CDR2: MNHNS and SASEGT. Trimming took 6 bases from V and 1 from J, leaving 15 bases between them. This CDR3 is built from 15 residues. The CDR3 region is CASRGGVWGNYGYTF. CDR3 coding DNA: TGTGCCAGCAGAGGCGGGGTATGGGGTAACTATGGCTACACCTTC.

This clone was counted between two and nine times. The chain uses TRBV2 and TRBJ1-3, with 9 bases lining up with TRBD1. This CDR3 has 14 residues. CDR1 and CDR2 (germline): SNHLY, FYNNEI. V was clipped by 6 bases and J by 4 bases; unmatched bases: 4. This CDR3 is CASSQTGGGNTIYF. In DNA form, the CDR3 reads TGTGCCAGCAGCCAGACAGGGGGAGGAAACACCATATATTTT.

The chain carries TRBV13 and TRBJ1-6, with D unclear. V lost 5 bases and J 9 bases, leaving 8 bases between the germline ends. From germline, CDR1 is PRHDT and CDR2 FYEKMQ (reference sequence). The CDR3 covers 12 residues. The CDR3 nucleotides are TGTGCCAGCAGCGCTAGGAGTTCACCCCTCCACTTT. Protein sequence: CASSARSSPLHF.

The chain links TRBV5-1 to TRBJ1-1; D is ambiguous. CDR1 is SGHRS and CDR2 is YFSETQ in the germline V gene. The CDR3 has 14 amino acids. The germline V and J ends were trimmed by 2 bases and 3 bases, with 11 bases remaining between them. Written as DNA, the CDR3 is TGCGCCAGCAGCTTTATCGGAGGAGACACTGAAGCTTTCTTT. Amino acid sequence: CASSFIGGDTEAFF.

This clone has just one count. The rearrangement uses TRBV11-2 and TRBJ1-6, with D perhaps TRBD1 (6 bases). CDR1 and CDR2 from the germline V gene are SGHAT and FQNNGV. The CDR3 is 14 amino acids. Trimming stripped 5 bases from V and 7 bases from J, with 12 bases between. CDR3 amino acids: CASSLQQGNSPLHF. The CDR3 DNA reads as TGTGCCAGCAGCCTCCAACAGGGCAATTCACCCCTCCACTTT.

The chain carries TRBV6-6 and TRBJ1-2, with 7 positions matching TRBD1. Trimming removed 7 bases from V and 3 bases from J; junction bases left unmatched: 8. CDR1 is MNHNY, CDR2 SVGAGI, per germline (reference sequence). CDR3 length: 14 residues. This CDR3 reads CASTNRGPYYGYTF. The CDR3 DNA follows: TGTGCCAGCACCAACAGGGGCCCTTACTATGGCTACACCTTC.

CDR3 sequence reads: CASSTRTGPSYEQYF. The CDR3 DNA reads TGTGCCAGCAGCACGAGGACAGGGCCCTCCTACGAGCAGTACTTC. V and J are TRBV11-3 and TRBJ2-7; 8 bases match TRBD1. CDR1 and CDR2 (germline): SGHNT, YENEEA. The CDR3 extends over 15 amino acids. J was trimmed by 0 bases and V by 5 bases; bases with no gene match: 6.

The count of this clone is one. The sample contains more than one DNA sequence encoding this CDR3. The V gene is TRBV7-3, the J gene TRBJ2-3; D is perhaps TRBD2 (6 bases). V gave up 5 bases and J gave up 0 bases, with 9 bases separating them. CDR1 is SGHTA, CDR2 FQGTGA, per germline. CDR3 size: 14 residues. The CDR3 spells CASSLGTSTDTQYF. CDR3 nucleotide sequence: TGTGCCAGCAGCCTAGGGACTAGCACAGATACGCAGTATTTT.

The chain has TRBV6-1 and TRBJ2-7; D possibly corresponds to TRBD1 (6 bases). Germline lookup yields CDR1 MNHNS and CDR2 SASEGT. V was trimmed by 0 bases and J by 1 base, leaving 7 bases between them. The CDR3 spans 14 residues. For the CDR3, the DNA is TGTGCCAGCAGTGAAGCCGGGACATCCTACGAGCAGTACTTC. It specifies CASSEAGTSYEQYF.

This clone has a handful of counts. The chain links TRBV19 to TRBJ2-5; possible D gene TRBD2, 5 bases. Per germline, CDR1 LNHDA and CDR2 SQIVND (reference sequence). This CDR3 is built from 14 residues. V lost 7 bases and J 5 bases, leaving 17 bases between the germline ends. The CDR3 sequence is CASNARGLGETQYF. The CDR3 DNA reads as TGTGCCAGTAACGCCCGCGGGCTTGGGGAGACCCAGTACTTC.

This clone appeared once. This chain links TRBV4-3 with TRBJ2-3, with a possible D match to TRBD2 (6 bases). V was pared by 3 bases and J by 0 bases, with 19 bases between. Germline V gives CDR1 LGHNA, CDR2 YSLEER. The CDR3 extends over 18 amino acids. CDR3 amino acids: CASSQKNGGRASTDTQYF. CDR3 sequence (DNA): TGCGCCAGCAGCCAGAAGAACGGGGGAAGAGCTAGCACAGATACGCAGTATTTT.

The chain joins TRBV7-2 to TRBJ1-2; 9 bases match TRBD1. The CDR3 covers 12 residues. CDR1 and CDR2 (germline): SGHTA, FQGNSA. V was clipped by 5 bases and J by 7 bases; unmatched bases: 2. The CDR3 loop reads CASSAQGAGYTF. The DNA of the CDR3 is TGTGCCAGCAGCGCACAGGGGGCTGGCTACACCTTC.

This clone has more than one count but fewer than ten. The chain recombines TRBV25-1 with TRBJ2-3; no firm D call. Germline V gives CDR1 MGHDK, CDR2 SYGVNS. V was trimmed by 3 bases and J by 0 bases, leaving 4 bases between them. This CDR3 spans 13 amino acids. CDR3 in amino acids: CASSDSSTDTQYF. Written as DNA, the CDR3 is TGTGCCAGCAGTGACAGTAGCACAGATACGCAGTATTTT.

The CDR3 DNA reads TGTGCCAGTAGTATAGGGTACGGGGGGGCCCAAGAGACCCAGTACTTC. This sequence encodes CASSIGYGGAQETQYF. The V and J genes are TRBV19 and TRBJ2-5, with TRBD2 identical over 8 bases. The germline V gene encodes CDR1 LNHDA and CDR2 SQIVND (reference sequence). This CDR3 contains 16 residues. J lost 1 base, V lost 1 base, and 5 bases had no gene match. Filled out from reference TRBV19 and TRBJ2-5, the complete variable domain reads DGGITQSPKYLFRKEGQNVTLSCEQNLNHDAMYWYRQDPGQGLRLIYYSQIVNDFQKGDIAEGYSVSREKKESFPLTVTSAQKNPTAFYLCASSIGYGGAQETQYFGPGTRLLVL.

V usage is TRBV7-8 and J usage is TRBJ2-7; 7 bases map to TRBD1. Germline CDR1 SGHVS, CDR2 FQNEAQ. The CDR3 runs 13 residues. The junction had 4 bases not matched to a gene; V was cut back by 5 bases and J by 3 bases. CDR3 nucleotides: TGTGCCAGCAGCACCCGACAGGGCTACGAGCAGTACTTC. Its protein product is CASSTRQGYEQYF.

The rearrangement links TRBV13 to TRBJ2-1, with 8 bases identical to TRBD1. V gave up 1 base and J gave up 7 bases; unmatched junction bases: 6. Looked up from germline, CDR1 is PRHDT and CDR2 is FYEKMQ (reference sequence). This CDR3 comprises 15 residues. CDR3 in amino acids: CASSLESGGENEQFF. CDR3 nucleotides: TGTGCCAGCAGCTTAGAGTCAGGGGGCGAAAATGAGCAGTTCTTC. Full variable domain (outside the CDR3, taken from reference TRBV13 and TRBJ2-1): AAGVIQSPRHLIKEKRETATLKCYPIPRHDTVYWYQQGPGQDPQFLISFYEKMQSDKGSIPDRFSAQQFSDYHSELNMSSLELGDSALYFCASSLESGGENEQFFGPGTRLTVL.

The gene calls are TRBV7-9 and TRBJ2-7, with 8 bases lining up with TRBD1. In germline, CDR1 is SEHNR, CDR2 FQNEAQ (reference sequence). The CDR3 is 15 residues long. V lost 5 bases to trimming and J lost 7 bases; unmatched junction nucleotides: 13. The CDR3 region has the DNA TGTGCCAGCAGCCAAGACGAGAGACAGGGGCGAGAGCAGTACTTC. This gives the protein CASSQDERQGREQYF. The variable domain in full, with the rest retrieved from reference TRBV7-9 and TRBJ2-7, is DTGVSQNPRHKITKRGQNVTFRCDPISEHNRLYWYRQTLGQGPEFLTYFQNEAQLEKSRLLSDRFSAERPKGSFSTLEIQRTEQGDSAMYLCASSQDERQGREQYFGPGTRLTVT.

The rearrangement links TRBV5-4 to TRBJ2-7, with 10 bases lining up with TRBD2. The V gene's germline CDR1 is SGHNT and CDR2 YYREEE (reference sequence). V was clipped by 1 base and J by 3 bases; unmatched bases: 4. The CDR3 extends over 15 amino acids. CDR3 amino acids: CASSLTSGAIYEQYF. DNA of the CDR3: TGTGCCAGCAGCTTGACTAGCGGGGCGATCTACGAGCAGTACTTC.

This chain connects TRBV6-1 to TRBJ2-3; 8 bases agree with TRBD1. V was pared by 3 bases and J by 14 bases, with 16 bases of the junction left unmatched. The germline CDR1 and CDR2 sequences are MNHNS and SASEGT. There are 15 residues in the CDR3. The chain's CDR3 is CASSDNFGTGVSGYF. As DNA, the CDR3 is TGTGCCAGCAGTGATAATTTTGGGACAGGAGTCTCGGGGTATTTT.

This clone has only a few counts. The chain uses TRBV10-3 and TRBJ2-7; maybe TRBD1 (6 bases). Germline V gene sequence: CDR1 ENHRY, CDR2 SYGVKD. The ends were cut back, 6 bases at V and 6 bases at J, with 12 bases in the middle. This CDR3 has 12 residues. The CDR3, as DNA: TGTGCCATCAGCCGGACAGCTCGCGAGCAGTACTTC. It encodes CAISRTAREQYF.

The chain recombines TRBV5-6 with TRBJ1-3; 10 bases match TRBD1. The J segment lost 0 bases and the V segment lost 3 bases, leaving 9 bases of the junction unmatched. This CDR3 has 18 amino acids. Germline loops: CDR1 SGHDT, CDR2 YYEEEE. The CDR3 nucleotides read TGTGCCAGCAGCTCGTACGGGACAGGGGTCCTCTCTGGAAACACCATATATTTT. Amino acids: CASSSYGTGVLSGNTIYF.